The source of this T cell receptor (beta chain) is a study of T cell responses to AZD1222 COVID-19 vaccine (dated by TCRdb to about 2021). The study in broad terms: TCR sequencing was performed for 230 to 250 trial participants, of whom about 210 were given two doses of AZD1222 and approximately 25 were given two doses of MenACWY control vaccine. Trial participants were enrolled into age subgroups of 18-55, 56-69 and 70-plus years, which contained around 150, 29 and 61 TCR-sequenced participants, respectively. The study at large found these results: The vaccine-associated CD4 TCRs covered the entire spike protein, and the dominant responses fell in regions 160-218 and 743-854. Conclusions about previously exposed vaccinees are limited because only a handful of AZD1222 recipients were SARS-CoV-2 seropositive at baseline. Most participants were white British and females outnumbered males, and the authors suggested that clonal diversity may have been underestimated. Because no day 14 peak-response samples were available, the repertoires could be characterized only after the peak T cell response. In the small 56-69-year group, the increase in depth fell short of significance, most likely because of low power. After two AZD1222 doses, spike-specific TCR breadth and depth were significantly higher than at day 0 and than in MenACWY recipients. Epitopes outside the regions mutated in the B.1.351 and B.1.1.7 variants were reportedly recognized by nearly half of the unique spike-specific TCRs.

Measured from the cysteine to the phenylalanine, the CDR3 is 12 residues long. This entry keeps only the CDR3 DNA: 36 bases, framed from base 1. After removal of 7 bases from V and 7 bases from J, the junction retains 2 bases not matched to a gene. The germline V gene supplies CDR1 KGHSH and CDR2 LQKENI. Worth noting for this clone: Its specific antigen is unknown. The sample holds no much larger clone one base away, and base qualities are not on file.

The CDR3 regions of human TCRbeta chains were analyzed by immunosequencing. Per the original workflow: Repertoire TCRs were matched against a reference library of SARS-CoV-2-specific TCRs generated with the MIRA antigen-specificity platform. Breadth meant the fraction of unique TCRs that were SARS-CoV-2-associated, whereas depth meant the fraction of total T cells that were SARS-CoV-2-associated. Using the MIRA data, each spike-specific TCR was mapped to the spike region that the TCR reacts to and placed in a CD4 or CD8 class. Log10-transformed breadth and depth values were compared by one-way ANOVA with Sidak's multiple comparisons tests. The clones in this table, taken by TCRdb from immuneACCESS, are in-frame only. Not every clone is retained; where verified, under half of the shortfall comes from an unresolved V gene, and the cause of the rest is unknown. The V and J calls and clone size were taken over from that table, and D and trimming were inferred from the DNA. Present in this sample are 200,000 to 250,000 clones, 93% of which were seen just once. In total, the top ten clones hold 0.95% to 1.1% of the sample.

The time point label, read with the paper, signifies: baseline before first vaccination. This specimen's treatment or condition label, per the study, means: meningococcal conjugate vaccine given as trial control. Samples from vaccinated people were obtained from the UK trials COV001 and COV002, which included a single-blind randomized controlled phase 2/3 trial of AZD1222 (ChAdOx1 nCoV-19) in healthy adults. Trial participant PBMC samples were collected at day 0 and day 28 after the second dose for TCRbeta chain sequencing. The specimen comprised peripheral blood, sampled on day 0 of MenACWY control vaccination. This sequence originates from an adult in good health. Here the chain combines TRBV18 and TRBJ2-1, and TRBD1 matches 9 of the central bases. The DNA reads TGTGCCAGCTGGGACAGGGTAAATGAGCAGTTCTTC. It encodes CASWDRVNEQFF.